This T cell receptor beta chain appears in the sequencing data of a study of cytomegalovirus exposure and HLA in healthy donors. Looking at the study overall: Earlier, about 180 million T cells were analyzed, and fewer than 120 million unique TCR beta sequences were found among them.

In the PCR, 60 Vbeta and 13 Jbeta primers were used. Some clones are missing from TCRdb's copy, which holds only in-frame ones; the method was immunoSEQ multiplex PCR. The data hold about 190,000 clones, with around 84% observed a single time. Study-wide results and caveats: Per a later analysis, HLA-associated TCR beta chains showed more clonal expansion than other, equally common TCR beta chains. Most TCR sequences were seen very rarely across donors, but some public TCRs occurred in many. It was reported that the classifier diagnosed cytomegalovirus status with high specificity and sensitivity in both the original and validation cohorts.

Notes on this clone: Its antigen is currently unknown.

V lost 1 base and J lost 3; bases outside the gene matches: 11. The CDR3 sequence is 17 residues long. Germline CDR1 and CDR2: SGDLS and YYNGEE. Sequenced: PBMCs. The sequence was collected from a man aged 40-55 years in good health and CMV-seropositive. The V gene is TRBV9, the J gene TRBJ2-7; 9 nucleotides line up with TRBD1. The CDR3 DNA reads as TGTGCCAGCAGCGTATCCCCACGACCGGGACAGGGCTACGAGCAGTACTTC. Its translation is CASSVSPRPGQGYEQYF.